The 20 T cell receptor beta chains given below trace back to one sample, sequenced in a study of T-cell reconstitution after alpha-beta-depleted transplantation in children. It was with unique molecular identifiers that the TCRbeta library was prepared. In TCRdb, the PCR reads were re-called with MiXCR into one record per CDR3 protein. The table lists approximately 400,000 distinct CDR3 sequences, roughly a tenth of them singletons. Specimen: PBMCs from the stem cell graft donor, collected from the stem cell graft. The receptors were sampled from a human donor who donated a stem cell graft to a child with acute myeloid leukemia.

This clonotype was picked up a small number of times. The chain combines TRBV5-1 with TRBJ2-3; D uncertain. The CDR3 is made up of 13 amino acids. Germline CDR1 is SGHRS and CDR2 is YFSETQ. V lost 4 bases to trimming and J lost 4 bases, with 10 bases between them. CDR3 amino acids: CASSLQDPDTQYF. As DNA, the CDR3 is TGCGCCAGCAGCCTACAAGACCCAGATACGCAGTATTTT. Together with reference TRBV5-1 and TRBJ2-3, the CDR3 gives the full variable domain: KAGVTQTPRYLIKTRGQQVTLSCSPISGHRSVSWYQQTPGQGLQFLFEYFSETQRNKGNFPGRFSGRQFSNSRSEMNVSTLELGDSALYLCASSLQDPDTQYFGPGTRLTVL.

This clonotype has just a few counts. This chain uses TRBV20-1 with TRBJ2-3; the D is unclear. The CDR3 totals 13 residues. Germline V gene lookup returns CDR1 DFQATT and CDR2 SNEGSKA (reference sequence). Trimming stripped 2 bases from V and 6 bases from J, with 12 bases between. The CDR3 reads CSARRLAGDTQYF. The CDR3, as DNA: TGCAGTGCTAGAAGACTGGCCGGGGATACGCAGTATTTT.

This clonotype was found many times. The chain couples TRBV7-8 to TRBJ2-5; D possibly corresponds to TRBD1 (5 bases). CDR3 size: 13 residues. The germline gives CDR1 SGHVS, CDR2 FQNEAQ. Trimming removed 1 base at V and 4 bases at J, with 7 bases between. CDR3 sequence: CASSLEGVETQYF. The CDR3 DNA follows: TGTGCCAGCAGCTTAGAAGGGGTAGAGACCCAGTACTTC.

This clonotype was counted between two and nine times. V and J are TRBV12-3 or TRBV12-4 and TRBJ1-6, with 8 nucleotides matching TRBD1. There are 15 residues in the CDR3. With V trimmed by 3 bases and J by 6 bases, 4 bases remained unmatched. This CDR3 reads CASSFWDRSNSPLHF. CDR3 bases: TGTGCCAGCAGTTTTTGGGACAGGAGTAATTCACCCCTCCACTTT.

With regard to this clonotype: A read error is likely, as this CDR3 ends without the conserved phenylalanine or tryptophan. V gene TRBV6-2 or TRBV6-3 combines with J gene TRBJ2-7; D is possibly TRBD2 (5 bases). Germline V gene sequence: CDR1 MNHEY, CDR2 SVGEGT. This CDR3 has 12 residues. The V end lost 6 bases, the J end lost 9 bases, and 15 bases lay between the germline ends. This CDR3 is CASSRTASGQYI. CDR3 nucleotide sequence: TGTGCCAGCAGCCGGACGGCCAGCGGGCAGTACATC.

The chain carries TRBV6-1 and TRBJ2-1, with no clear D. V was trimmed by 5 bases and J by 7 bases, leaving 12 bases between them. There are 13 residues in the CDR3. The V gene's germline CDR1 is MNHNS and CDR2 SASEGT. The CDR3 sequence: CASSISEKNEQFF. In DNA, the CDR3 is TGTGCCAGCAGTATTTCGGAGAAGAATGAGCAGTTCTTC.

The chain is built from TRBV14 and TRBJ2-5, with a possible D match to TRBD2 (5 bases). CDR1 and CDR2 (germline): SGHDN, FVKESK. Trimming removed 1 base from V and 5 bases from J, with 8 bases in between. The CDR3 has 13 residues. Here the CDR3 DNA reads TGTGCCAGCAGCCAAGCTCGAGGGGAGACCCAGTACTTC. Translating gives CASSQARGETQYF. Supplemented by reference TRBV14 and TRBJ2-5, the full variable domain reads EAGVTQFPSHSVIEKGQTVTLRCDPISGHDNLYWYRRVMGKEIKFLLHFVKESKQDESGMPNNRFLAERTGGTYSTLKVQPAELEDSGVYFCASSQARGETQYFGPGTRLLVL.

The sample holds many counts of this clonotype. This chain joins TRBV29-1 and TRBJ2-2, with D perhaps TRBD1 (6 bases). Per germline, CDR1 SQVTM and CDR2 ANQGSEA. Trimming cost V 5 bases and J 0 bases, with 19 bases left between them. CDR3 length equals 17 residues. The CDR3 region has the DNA TGCAGCGTTAAGGTGTGGGGTGGGGGCCCGAACACCGGGGAGCTGTTTTTT. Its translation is CSVKVWGGGPNTGELFF.

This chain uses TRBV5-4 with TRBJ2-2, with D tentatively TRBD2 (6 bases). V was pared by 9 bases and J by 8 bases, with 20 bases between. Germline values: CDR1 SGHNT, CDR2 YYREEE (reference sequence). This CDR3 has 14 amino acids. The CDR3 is CATRSGPFTGELFF. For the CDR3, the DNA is TGTGCCACCCGTAGCGGACCTTTTACTGGGGAGCTGTTTTTT.

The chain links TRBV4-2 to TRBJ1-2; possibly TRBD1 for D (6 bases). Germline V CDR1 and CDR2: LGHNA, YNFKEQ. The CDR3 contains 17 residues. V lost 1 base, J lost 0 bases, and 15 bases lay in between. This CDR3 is CASSQGTVPSANYGYTF. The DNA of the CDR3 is TGTGCCAGCAGCCAAGGGACAGTCCCAAGCGCTAACTATGGCTACACCTTC.

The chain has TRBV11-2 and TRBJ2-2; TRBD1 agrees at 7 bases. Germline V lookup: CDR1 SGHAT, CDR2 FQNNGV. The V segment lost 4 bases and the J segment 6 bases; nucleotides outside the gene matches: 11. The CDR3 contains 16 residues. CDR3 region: CASSSTQGSRAGELFF. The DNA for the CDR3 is TGTGCCAGCAGCTCAACACAGGGGTCTCGCGCCGGGGAGCTGTTTTTT.

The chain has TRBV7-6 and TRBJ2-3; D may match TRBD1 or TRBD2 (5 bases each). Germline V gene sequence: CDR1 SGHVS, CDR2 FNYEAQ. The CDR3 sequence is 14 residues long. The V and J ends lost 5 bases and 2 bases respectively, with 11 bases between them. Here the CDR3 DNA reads TGTGCCAGCAGCCCAGCCGGGACCACAGATACGCAGTATTTT. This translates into CASSPAGTTDTQYF.

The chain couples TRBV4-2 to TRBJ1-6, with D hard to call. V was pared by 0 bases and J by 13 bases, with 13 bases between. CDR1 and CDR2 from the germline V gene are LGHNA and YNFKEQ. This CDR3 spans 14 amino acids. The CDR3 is CASSQELMPAPLHF. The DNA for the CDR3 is TGTGCCAGCAGCCAAGAGCTAATGCCGGCGCCCCTCCACTTT.

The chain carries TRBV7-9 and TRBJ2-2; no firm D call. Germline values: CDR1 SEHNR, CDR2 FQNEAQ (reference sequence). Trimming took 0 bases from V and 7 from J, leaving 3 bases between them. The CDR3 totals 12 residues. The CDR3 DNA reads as TGTGCCAGCAGCTTAGCCCACGGGGAGCTGTTTTTT. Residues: CASSLAHGELFF.

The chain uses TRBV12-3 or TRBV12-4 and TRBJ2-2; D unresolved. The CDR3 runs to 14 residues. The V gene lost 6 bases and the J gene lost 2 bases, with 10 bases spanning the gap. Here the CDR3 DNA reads TGTGCCAGCAGCCATGAATACAACACCGGGGAGCTGTTTTTT. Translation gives CASSHEYNTGELFF.

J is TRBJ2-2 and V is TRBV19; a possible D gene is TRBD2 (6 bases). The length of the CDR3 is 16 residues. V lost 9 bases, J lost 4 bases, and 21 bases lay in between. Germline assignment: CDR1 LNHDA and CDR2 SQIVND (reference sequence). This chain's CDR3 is CASAKRGGKATGELFF. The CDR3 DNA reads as TGTGCCAGCGCCAAACGGGGCGGGAAGGCCACCGGGGAGCTGTTTTTT. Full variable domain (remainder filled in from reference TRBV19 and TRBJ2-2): DGGITQSPKYLFRKEGQNVTLSCEQNLNHDAMYWYRQDPGQGLRLIYYSQIVNDFQKGDIAEGYSVSREKKESFPLTVTSAQKNPTAFYLCASAKRGGKATGELFFGEGSRLTVL.

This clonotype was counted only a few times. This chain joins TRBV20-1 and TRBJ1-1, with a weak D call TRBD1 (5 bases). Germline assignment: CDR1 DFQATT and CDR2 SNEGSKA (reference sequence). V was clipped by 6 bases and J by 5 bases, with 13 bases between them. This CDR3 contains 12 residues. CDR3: CSAWGSGTEAFF. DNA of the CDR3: TGCAGTGCGTGGGGGAGTGGGACTGAAGCTTTCTTT.

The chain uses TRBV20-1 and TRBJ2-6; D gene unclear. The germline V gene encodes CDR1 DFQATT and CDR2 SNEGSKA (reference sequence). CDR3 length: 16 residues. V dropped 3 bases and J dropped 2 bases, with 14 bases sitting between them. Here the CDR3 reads CSARVPGPTGANVLTF. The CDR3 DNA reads TGCAGTGCTAGGGTCCCGGGTCCCACTGGGGCCAACGTCCTGACTTTC.

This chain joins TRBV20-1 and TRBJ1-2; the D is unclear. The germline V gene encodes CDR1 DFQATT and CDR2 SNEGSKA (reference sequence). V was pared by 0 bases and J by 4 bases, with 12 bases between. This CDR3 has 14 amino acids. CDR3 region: CSARDRWQSYGYTF. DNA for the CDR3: TGCAGTGCTAGAGATCGGTGGCAGAGCTATGGCTACACCTTC.

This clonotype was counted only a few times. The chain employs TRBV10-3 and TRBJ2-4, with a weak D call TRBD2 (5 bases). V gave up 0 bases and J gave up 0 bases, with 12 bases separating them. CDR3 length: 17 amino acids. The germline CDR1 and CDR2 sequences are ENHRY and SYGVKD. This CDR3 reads CAISESFGELAKNIQYF. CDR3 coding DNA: TGTGCCATCAGTGAGTCTTTTGGGGAGCTAGCCAAAAACATTCAGTACTTC.